This TCR beta chain was recorded in a study of cytomegalovirus exposure and HLA in healthy donors. Details on this clone: Its antigen is unknown.

Study results and limitations: Immune exposure was documented only through CMV serostatus.

Primers included in the PCR were 60 Vbeta and 13 Jbeta primers. Clones were sequenced by immunoSEQ multiplex PCR, and TCRdb holds only the in-frame ones, with some missing. Its table lists about 50,000 clones. CDR3 length equals 19 residues. CDR1 ENHRY and CDR2 SYGVKD come from the germline V gene. Germline trimming cut 9 bases from V and 0 bases from J; bases unmatched to any gene: 19. The clonotype comes from a man in his late teens or twenties in good health and CMV-seropositive. The sample taken for sequencing was PBMCs. The V call is TRBV10-3, the J call TRBJ2-1; 8 positions match TRBD2. CDR3 coding DNA: TGTGCCATTCCGTGTATGGGCGGGAGGCTCCAGAACTCCTACAATGAGCAGTTCTTC. Translating gives CAIPCMGGRLQNSYNEQFF.